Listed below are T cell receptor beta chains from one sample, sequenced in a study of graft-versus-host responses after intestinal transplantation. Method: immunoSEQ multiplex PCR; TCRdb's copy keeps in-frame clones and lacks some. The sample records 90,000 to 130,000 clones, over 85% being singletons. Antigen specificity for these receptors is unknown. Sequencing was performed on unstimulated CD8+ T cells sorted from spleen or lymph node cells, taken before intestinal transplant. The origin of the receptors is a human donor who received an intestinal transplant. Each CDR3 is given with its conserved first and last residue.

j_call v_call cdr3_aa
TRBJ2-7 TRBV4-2 CASSQEWDQFDEQYF
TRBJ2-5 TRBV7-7 CASSSRIQETQYF
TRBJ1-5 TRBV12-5 CASGFMTGDGNQPQHF
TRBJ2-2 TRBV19 CASSIGPGLLTGELFF
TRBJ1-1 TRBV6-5 CASSYSPRNTEAFF
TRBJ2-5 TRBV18 CASSPRSGRAWETQYF
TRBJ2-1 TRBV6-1 CASNLAGGNNEQFF
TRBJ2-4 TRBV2 CASTLSGRSAKNIQYF
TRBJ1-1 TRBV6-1 CASQGALNTEAFF
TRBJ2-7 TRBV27 CASSRISGEQYF
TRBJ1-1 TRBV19 CASRITNTEAFF